A selection of T cell receptor beta chains follows, all from one sample in a study of T cell responses to AZD1222 COVID-19 vaccine. Libraries were prepared by immunoSEQ multiplex PCR; TCRdb keeps only in-frame clonotypes and omits some of them. This table has under 110,000 clones, 86% appearing once. Source: peripheral blood, taken on day 0 of AZD1222 vaccination. The receptors originated from an adult in good health. Both conserved end residues are part of each CDR3. The D gene is left open where the match is weak. Rows give clone size only sometimes, using once, few, many, or a class for an expanded clone.

d_call	clone_size	v_call	j_call	cdr3_aa	cdr3_nt
-	-	TRBV19	TRBJ1-1	CASSSSRGNTEAFF	TGTGCCAGTAGTAGTAGTAGGGGCAACACTGAAGCTTTCTTT
-	-	TRBV30	TRBJ2-2	CAWGAGTGELFF	TGTGCCTGGGGCGCGGGCACCGGGGAGCTGTTTTTT
TRBD1	-	TRBV27	TRBJ2-3	CASSLKGAYTDTQYF	TGTGCCAGCAGTCTAAAGGGGGCCTACACAGATACGCAGTATTTT
TRBD1	-	TRBV18	TRBJ2-7	CASSPGTAETYEQYF	TGTGCCAGCTCACCGGGGACAGCCGAGACCTACGAGCAGTACTTC
-	-	TRBV7-9	TRBJ1-5	CASSMDRQPQHF	TGTGCCAGCAGCATGGACAGACAGCCCCAGCATTTT
TRBD2	-	TRBV28	TRBJ2-2	CASSPGLAGSLYTGELFF	TGTGCCAGCAGTCCCGGACTAGCGGGAAGTCTCTACACCGGGGAGCTGTTTTTT
-	once	TRBV19	TRBJ2-7	CASSIPGYEQYF	TGTGCCAGTAGTATCCCAGGGTATGAGCAGTACTTC
-	-	TRBV19	TRBJ1-2	CASSPTDYGYTF	TGTGCCAGTAGTCCGACAGACTATGGCTACACCTTC
TRBD1	-	TRBV7-9	TRBJ2-2	CASSAPRTGLGTGELFF	TGTGCCAGCAGCGCCCCCAGGACAGGGTTAGGCACCGGGGAGCTGTTTTTT
-	-	TRBV29-1	TRBJ2-7	CSVKGGNSYEQYF	TGCAGCGTTAAGGGCGGGAACTCCTACGAGCAGTACTTC
-	-	TRBV14	TRBJ2-3	CASSPPGRTSTDTQYF	TGTGCCAGCAGCCCCCCGGGACGTACTAGCACAGATACGCAGTATTTT
-	once	TRBV9	TRBJ1-3	CASSESPSGNTIYF	TGTGCCAGCAGCGAGAGTCCCTCTGGAAACACCATATATTTT